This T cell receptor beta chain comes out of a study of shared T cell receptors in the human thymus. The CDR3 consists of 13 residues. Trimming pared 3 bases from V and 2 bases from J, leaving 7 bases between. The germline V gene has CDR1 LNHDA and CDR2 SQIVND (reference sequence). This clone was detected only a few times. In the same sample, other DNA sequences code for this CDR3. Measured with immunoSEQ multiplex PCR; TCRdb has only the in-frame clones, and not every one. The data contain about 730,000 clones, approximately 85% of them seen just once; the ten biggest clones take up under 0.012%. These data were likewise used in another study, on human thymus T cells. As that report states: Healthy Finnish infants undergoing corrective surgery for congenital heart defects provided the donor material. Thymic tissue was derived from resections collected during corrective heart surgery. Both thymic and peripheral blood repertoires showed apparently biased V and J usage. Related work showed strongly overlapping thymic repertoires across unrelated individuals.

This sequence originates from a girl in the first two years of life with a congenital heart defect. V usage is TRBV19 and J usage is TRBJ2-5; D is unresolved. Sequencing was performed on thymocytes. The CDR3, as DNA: TGTGCCAGTAGTATCGGGTTACAAGAGACCCAGTACTTC. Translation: CASSIGLQETQYF.